This T cell receptor (beta chain) was documented in a study of T cells in Graves' hyperthyroidism and ophthalmopathy. CDR3 length: 12 residues. Trimming pared 3 bases from V and 9 bases from J, leaving 10 bases between. This clonotype was seen many times. Amplified TCR beta CDR3 regions derived from RNA transcripts. Initially, a first-round RT-PCR of the TCR CDR3 employed the HTBI primer set. TCRdb analysed the multiplex PCR reads with MiXCR anew, one entry per CDR3 protein. The data contain a few hundred thousand distinct CDR3 sequences, 12% to 15% of them singletons. The receptor was isolated from a woman between 40 and 55 years old with Graves' ophthalmopathy. This chain uses TRBV12-3 or TRBV12-4 with TRBJ2-3; D gene ambiguous. The source material was blood. CDR3 coding DNA: TGTGCCAGCAGTTTGGGTGCTACAACGCAGTATTTT. Translation: CASSLGATTQYF.